These 21 T cell receptor beta chains were all obtained from the same sample, sequenced in a study of T cell changes during pregnancy in multiple sclerosis. Profiled with immunoSEQ multiplex PCR; TCRdb holds only in-frame clones, not every one. The sample holds fewer than 55,000 clones; nearly 90% are singletons and the top ten take about 5.1%. Specimen: peripheral blood, collected after pregnancy. Receptors originate from a female donor in good health, enrolled as a control in a pregnancy study.

V usage is TRBV7-6 and J usage is TRBJ1-3; 9 bases line up with TRBD1. This CDR3 is 15 amino acids long. Looked up from germline, CDR1 is SGHVS and CDR2 is FNYEAQ. V shed 5 bases and J 11 bases; nucleotides not matched to a gene: 13. CDR3 region: CASSVRDRVTTPIYF. CDR3 bases: TGTGCCAGCAGCGTCCGGGACAGGGTGACGACTCCCATATATTTT.

This sequence joins TRBV18 and TRBJ2-7; TRBD1 matches at 8 bases. The CDR3 contains 14 residues. The J segment lost 0 bases and the V segment lost 4 bases, leaving 2 bases of the junction unmatched. The V gene's germline CDR1 is KGHSH and CDR2 LQKENI. DNA for the CDR3: TGTGCCAGCTCACAAACAGGGGGCTCCTACGAGCAGTACTTC. It translates to CASSQTGGSYEQYF.

The chain has TRBV5-1 and TRBJ1-1; 10 positions match TRBD1. Germline V lookup: CDR1 SGHRS, CDR2 YFSETQ. J was trimmed by 6 bases and V by 4 bases; bases with no gene match: 6. The CDR3 spans 14 residues. CDR3 protein: CASSIRDRGPEAFF. CDR3 bases: TGCGCCAGCAGCATCCGGGACAGGGGTCCTGAAGCTTTCTTT.

V and J are TRBV4-1 and TRBJ2-7; unclear D gene. This CDR3 has 15 amino acids. V lost 1 base and J lost 0, with 10 bases in between. The germline V gene encodes CDR1 MGHRA and CDR2 YSYEKL. The CDR3 DNA reads as TGCGCCAGCAGCCAAGGCGCCACCTACTCCTACGAGCAGTACTTC. As protein: CASSQGATYSYEQYF.

J is TRBJ2-1 and V is TRBV10-2; 10 bases align to TRBD1. With 7 bases clipped from V and 7 bases from J, the junction kept 16 bases outside the gene matches. Germline V lookup: CDR1 WSHSY, CDR2 SAAADI. The CDR3 totals 17 residues. The CDR3 sequence is CASTDRGLSGLVNEQFF. The DNA of the CDR3 is TGCGCCAGCACCGACAGGGGGCTTTCGGGACTGGTTAATGAGCAGTTCTTC.

J is TRBJ2-2 and V is TRBV27, with TRBD2 matching 10 bases. After removal of 6 bases from V and 6 bases from J, the junction contained 7 bases not matched to a gene. CDR1 and CDR2 (germline): MNHEY, SMNVEV (reference sequence). The CDR3 loop spans 15 amino acids. CDR3 sequence reads: CASRGASGRPGELFF. For the CDR3, the DNA is TGTGCCAGCAGAGGGGCTAGCGGGAGACCCGGGGAGCTGTTTTTT.

The chain employs TRBV29-1 and TRBJ2-2; TRBD1 matches 11 bases. The CDR3 extends over 14 amino acids. Germline V gene lookup returns CDR1 SQVTM and CDR2 ANQGSEA. The V and J ends lost 6 bases and 5 bases, in that order; junction bases with no gene match: 5. CDR3 protein: CSVGTGGDTGELFF. The CDR3 nucleotides read TGCAGCGTGGGGACAGGGGGGGATACCGGGGAGCTGTTTTTT.

J is TRBJ1-4 and V is TRBV7-2; a weak D match, TRBD1 (6 bases). Trimming removed 1 base from V and 7 bases from J, with 13 bases in between. CDR3 length: 15 amino acids. CDR1 and CDR2 (germline): SGHTA, FQGNSA. The CDR3 nucleotides are TGTGCCAGCAGCTTAGTCAGGGGATCGGGTGAAAAACTGTTTTTT. This sequence encodes CASSLVRGSGEKLFF.

The chain has TRBV4-3 and TRBJ2-1; 14 positions agree with TRBD2. Trimming cost V 0 bases and J 0 bases; bases outside gene matches: 13. CDR3 length: 22 residues. The germline CDR1 and CDR2 sequences are LGHNA and YSLEER. CDR3 in DNA: TGCGCCAGCAGCCAAGATTCAGGACTAGCGGGGGGCGTTACTAGCTCCTACAATGAGCAGTTCTTC. Amino acid sequence: CASSQDSGLAGGVTSSYNEQFF.

J is TRBJ2-7 and V is TRBV7-3; a weak D match, TRBD1 (8 bases). Between the trimmed V and J ends, which lost 5 bases and 6 bases, there was a span of 17 bases. CDR3 size: 14 residues. The germline gives CDR1 SGHTA, CDR2 FQGTGA. CDR3 protein: CASSTGQGGGEQYF. The CDR3 coding sequence is TGTGCCAGCAGCACAGGACAGGGAGGGGGCGAGCAGTACTTC.

The chain carries TRBV11-3 and TRBJ2-3, with 13 positions matching TRBD2. Losses at the gene ends were 1 base for V and 2 bases for J; bases not matched to a gene: 6. The CDR3 sequence is 18 residues long. CDR1 is SGHNT and CDR2 is YENEEA in the germline V gene. This chain's CDR3 is CASSLGLAGGSDTDTQYF. In DNA form, the CDR3 reads TGTGCCAGCAGCTTAGGACTAGCGGGGGGCAGCGACACAGATACGCAGTATTTT.

The chain carries TRBV7-2 and TRBJ1-5; D may be TRBD1 (6 bases). The CDR3 loop spans 14 amino acids. V was shortened by 7 bases and J by 3 bases, with 13 bases between the two germline ends. Germline V gives CDR1 SGHTA, CDR2 FQGNSA. The CDR3 DNA reads as TGTGCCAGCACAAATCAGGGGCTCAATCAGCCCCAGCATTTT. It encodes CASTNQGLNQPQHF.

V usage is TRBV4-3 and J usage is TRBJ2-3; D gene uncertain. The V gene lost 0 bases and the J gene lost 4 bases, with 14 bases spanning the gap. CDR1 and CDR2 from the germline V gene are LGHNA and YSLEER. The CDR3 spans 16 residues. The CDR3 DNA reads as TGCGCCAGCAGCCAAGAATCCAGCGTTTGGGCAGATACGCAGTATTTT. As protein: CASSQESSVWADTQYF.

This clone was counted a few times. V usage is TRBV7-9 and J usage is TRBJ2-2; TRBD1 agrees at 8 bases. Germline assignment: CDR1 SEHNR and CDR2 FQNEAQ (reference sequence). The length of the CDR3 is 15 residues. Trimming took 5 bases from V and 6 from J; bases not matched to a gene: 8. The CDR3 region has the DNA TGTGCCAGCAGCCCCGAGACAGGGGTCGCCGGGGAGCTGTTTTTT. The encoded protein is CASSPETGVAGELFF.

The chain carries TRBV2 and TRBJ1-5; TRBD1 might be the D (5 bases). Trimming cost V 1 base and J 11 bases, with 15 bases left between them. Germline V gene lookup returns CDR1 SNHLY and CDR2 FYNNEI. The CDR3 runs to 14 residues. The CDR3 sequence: CASSEGRAHWAQHF. The CDR3 DNA reads as TGTGCCAGCAGTGAAGGCAGGGCCCACTGGGCCCAGCATTTT.

The genes are TRBV19 and TRBJ1-1; D is undetermined. Trimming removed 10 bases from V and 3 bases from J, with 15 bases in between. Germline V gene sequence: CDR1 LNHDA, CDR2 SQIVND (reference sequence). CDR3 length: 13 residues. The CDR3 reads CATKPPRYTEAFF. CDR3 nucleotide sequence: TGTGCCACCAAGCCCCCGAGATACACTGAAGCTTTCTTT.

This CDR3 reads CASRSGTTNTGELFF. CDR3 coding DNA: TGTGCCAGCAGGTCAGGGACTACGAACACCGGGGAGCTGTTTTTT. This rearrangement joins TRBV27 to TRBJ2-2, with TRBD2 matching 7 bases. Germline V CDR1 and CDR2: MNHEY, SMNVEV (reference sequence). The CDR3 runs 15 residues. Germline trimming cut 6 bases from V and 0 bases from J; bases unmatched to any gene: 4.

The chain couples TRBV27 to TRBJ1-1; the D gene is possibly TRBD1 (6 bases). The CDR3 length is 14 residues. Trimming stripped 3 bases from V and 4 bases from J, with 12 bases between. The germline gives CDR1 MNHEY, CDR2 SMNVEV (reference sequence). The CDR3 reads CASSFWGQITEAFF. The CDR3 DNA follows: TGTGCCAGCAGTTTCTGGGGACAAATCACTGAAGCTTTCTTT.

V is TRBV18 and J is TRBJ2-7, with D tentatively TRBD1 (6 bases). This CDR3 has 14 residues. The germline gives CDR1 KGHSH, CDR2 LQKENI. The V end was cut by 1 base, the J end by 5 bases, with 12 bases between. The CDR3, as DNA: TGTGCCAGCTCACCACTCCAGGGGTGGGACGAGCAGTACTTC. Its translation is CASSPLQGWDEQYF. Drawing the rest from reference TRBV18 and TRBJ2-7, the complete variable domain is NAGVMQNPRHLVRRRGQEARLRCSPMKGHSHVYWYRQLPEEGLKFMVYLQKENIIDESGMPKERFSAEFPKEGPSILRIQQVVRGDSAAYFCASSPLQGWDEQYFGPGTRLTVT.

The chain is built from TRBV27 and TRBJ1-1; a weak D match, TRBD1 (6 bases). Per the germline V gene, CDR1 is MNHEY and CDR2 is SMNVEV (reference sequence). The CDR3 is 14 residues long. The V end was cut by 2 bases, the J end by 4 bases, with 11 bases between. Here the CDR3 DNA reads TGTGCCAGCAGTTTAGGAACAGGGCCCACTGAAGCTTTCTTT. This translates into CASSLGTGPTEAFF.

This clone was found a few times. The chain recombines TRBV4-2 with TRBJ2-7; TRBD1 might be the D (8 bases). From germline, CDR1 is LGHNA and CDR2 YNFKEQ. The V end lost 4 bases, the J end lost 5 bases, and 18 bases lay between the germline ends. The length of the CDR3 is 15 residues. For the CDR3, the DNA is TGTGCCAGCAGCCCAACGACAGGGGAGGGCCACGAGCAGTACTTC. It translates to CASSPTTGEGHEQYF.